This TCR beta chain was recovered during a study of blood T cell repertoires in COVID-19. Study-level background: The study drew acute and convalescent COVID-19 samples from the United States, Italy and Spain.

Trimming removed 5 bases from V and 3 bases from J; junction bases left unmatched: 3. Germline V lookup: CDR1 SGHNT, CDR2 YENEEA. This CDR3 is 14 amino acids long. In the source study's methods: Scientists estimated how many nucleated cells there were by amplifying reference gene primers. Measured with immunoSEQ multiplex PCR; TCRdb has only the in-frame clones, and not every one. The V and J calls and clone size come from that table; D and trimming were worked out from the DNA. The sample yields more than 200,000 clones, around nine tenths seen once. Input material: peripheral blood. The TCR sequence derives from a woman in her thirties or forties who had recovered from COVID-19. J is TRBJ1-4 and V is TRBV11-3; the match to TRBD1 covers 7 bases. CDR3 loop: CASSLDRSNEKLFF. The DNA of the CDR3 is TGTGCCAGCAGCCTGGACAGGTCTAATGAAAAACTGTTTTTT.